Given below is one T cell receptor (beta chain) in context. The data were taken from a study of CD8 T cells in Susac syndrome. Sequencing of TCR beta drew on CD8+ and CD4+ T cells from blood. The multiple sclerosis control cohort comprised treatment-naive individuals presenting with stable or active relapsing-remitting disease. It was with random hexamers that roughly 0.45 to 1 ug RNA was reverse transcribed. Across 54 Vbeta and 13 Jbeta, TCR beta CDR3 was amplified with immunoSEQ multiplex PCR. TCRdb processed the immunoSEQ multiplex PCR reads anew with MiXCR; each CDR3 protein has one entry. The sample lists around 280,000 distinct CDR3 sequences, 70% to 90% occurring once. The sequence was collected from a human donor with multiple sclerosis. Sample: CD8+ T cells from PBMCs.

The CDR3 DNA reads as TGTGCCAGCAGTGAATATGAGCTCTCGAGCTCCTACAATGAGCAGTTCTTC. It yields the protein CASSEYELSSSYNEQFF. The chain has TRBV2 and TRBJ2-1; D gene ambiguous. The CDR3 covers 17 residues. Germline V gene sequence: CDR1 SNHLY, CDR2 FYNNEI. Trimming cost V 2 bases and J 0 bases, with 14 bases left between them.